The sequence of this TCR beta chain was determined in a study of T cell repertoires in cytomegalovirus infection. About the research overall: Researchers turned to recently identified HLA-C-restricted CMV epitopes as well as well-studied HLA-B-restricted ones. Public signatures in TCR beta pointed to CMV infection and matching HLA type.

In regard to this clonotype: Its matching antigen is unknown.

This CDR3 has 16 residues. V lost 6 bases and J lost 0, with 17 bases in between. TCRdb called the reads again in MiXCR, with one record for every CDR3 protein. The sample holds about 740,000 distinct CDR3 sequences; about 30% are singletons and the top ten take 15% to 20%. General observations from the study: CMV-specific TCR beta clonotypes restricted by HLA-C dominated the ex vivo response.

This sequence originates from a human donor in good health (CMV status not recorded). Some clones in this sample may be carry-over from other donors' samples. The chain carries TRBV12-3 or TRBV12-4 and TRBJ1-2; no firm D call. Sample: cultured PBMCs, taken from culture after CMV antigen stimulation. The CDR3 loop reads CASRPIGSYSNYGYTF. The CDR3 DNA reads as TGTGCCAGCAGGCCAATTGGATCCTACTCTAACTATGGCTACACCTTC.